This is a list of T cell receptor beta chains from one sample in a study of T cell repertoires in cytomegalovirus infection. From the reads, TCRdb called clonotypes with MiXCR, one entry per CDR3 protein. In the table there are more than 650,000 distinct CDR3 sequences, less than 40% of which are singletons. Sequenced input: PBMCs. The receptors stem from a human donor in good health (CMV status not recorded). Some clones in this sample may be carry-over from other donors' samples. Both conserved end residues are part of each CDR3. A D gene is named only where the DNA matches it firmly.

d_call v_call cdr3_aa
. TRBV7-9 CASSPAWGAKNTEAFF
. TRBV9 CASSVEAGGNTEAFF
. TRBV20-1 CSARGGTVTDTQYF
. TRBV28 CASSLWGEGNEQFF
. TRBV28 CASRFVGALETQYF
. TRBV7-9 CASSSKGVGTEAFF
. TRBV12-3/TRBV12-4 CASSTPDTQYF
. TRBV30 CAWREGNEQFF
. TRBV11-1 CASAAVRKDEQFF
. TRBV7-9 CASSSPYSSGNTIYF
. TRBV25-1 CASSESGVGASSPLHF
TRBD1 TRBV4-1 CASSQRDRGRETQYF
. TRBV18 CASSPPVGVHEQFF
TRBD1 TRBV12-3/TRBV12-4 CASSPFGQGAYVYGYTF
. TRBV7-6 CASSFVGGDTGELFF
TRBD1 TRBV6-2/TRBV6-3 CASSLRDRVRGYGYTF
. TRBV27 CASRSGAGLYEQYF
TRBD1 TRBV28 CASKGTVRGEKLFF
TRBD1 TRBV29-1 CSVRAGGITGELFF
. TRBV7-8 CASSLRSGWGKQFF
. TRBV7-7 CASSLNREGKTQYF
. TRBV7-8 CASSPTSGILGGKLFF
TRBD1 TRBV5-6 CASSYASAGGGWVGEQFF
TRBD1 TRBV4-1 CASSPRTGAYEQYF
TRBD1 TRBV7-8 CASSLETGGVETQYF
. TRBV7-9 CASSLAGAPTGRGNTEAFF
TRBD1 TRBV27 CASRDPGQGVLDTQYF
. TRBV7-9 CASSLARPTATNEKLFF
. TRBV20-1 CSARDVDSPQSGYTF
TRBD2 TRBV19 CASSPRAGPTDTQYF
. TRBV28 CASSLKRGHYKETQYF
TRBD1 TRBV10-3 CATDRGQGEQYF
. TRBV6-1 CASSTGTAGTGELFF